Below, 32 T cell receptor beta chains from the same sample are listed, as sequenced in a study of T cell clonality in common variable immunodeficiency. Profiled with immunoSEQ multiplex PCR; TCRdb holds only in-frame clones, not every one. The record shows about 35,000 clones for this sample, with no singletons present. Source material: peripheral blood mononuclear cells. The source of these receptors is a person aged 18-70 years in good health.

This clone occurred many times. The read terminates 3 residues ahead of where the CDR3 ends, so the germline J gene completes it. V is TRBV2 and J is TRBJ1-1; perhaps TRBD1 as D (5 bases). The germline V gene has CDR1 SNHLY and CDR2 FYNNEI. The CDR3 length is 13 residues. V was clipped by 3 bases and J by 4 bases, with 9 bases between them. The covered CDR3 bases are TGTGCCAGCAGTGATCCAGGGAGCACTGAA. This sequence encodes CASSDPGSTE. In full, the CDR3 reads CASSDPGSTEAFF.

This clone was observed many times. Read data end 3 residues before the CDR3 end; the end is taken from the germline J gene. V usage is TRBV14 and J usage is TRBJ2-4, with D unresolved. V lost 1 base and J 0 bases, leaving 10 bases between the germline ends. CDR3 length: 16 residues. Germline loops: CDR1 SGHDN, CDR2 FVKESK. The DNA read from the CDR3 is TGTGCCAGCAGCCAAGGGCCTTTACAAGCCAAAAACATT. Residues: CASSQGPLQAKNI. Given in full, the CDR3 is CASSQGPLQAKNIQYF.

This clone was recorded at least ten times. The read terminates 3 residues ahead of where the CDR3 ends, so the germline J gene completes it. This chain uses TRBV18 with TRBJ2-6; 11 nucleotides match TRBD1. The CDR3 is 17 amino acids. Germline V lookup: CDR1 KGHSH, CDR2 LQKENI. J gave up 4 bases and V 3 bases, and 5 bases lay outside the gene matches. CDR3 loop: CASSPGQGVSGANVLTF. CDR3 bases read: TGTGCCAGCTCACCGGGACAGGGGGTTTCCGGGGCCAACGTC.

This clone was counted many times. Read data end 3 residues before the CDR3 end; the end is taken from the germline J gene. The chain joins TRBV10-1 to TRBJ2-1, with 8 bases identical to TRBD1. After removal of 4 bases from V and 0 bases from J, the junction contained 2 bases not matched to a gene. Germline V lookup: CDR1 WNHNN, CDR2 SYGVQD (reference sequence). The length of the CDR3 is 15 residues. The sequenced part of the CDR3 DNA is TGCGCCAGCAGTGGGACAGGGATCTCCTACAATGAG. Its translation is CASSGTGISYNE. The full CDR3 is CASSGTGISYNEQFF.

This clone showed up many times. The CDR3 loop reads CSARELAGGPPYEQYF. The sequenced part of the CDR3 DNA is TGCAGTGCTAGAGAACTAGCGGGAGGTCCCCCCTACGAG. The chain couples TRBV20-1 to TRBJ2-7, with 12 bases identical to TRBD2. The missing CDR3 end, 3 residues past where the read stops, is filled in from the germline J gene. Trimming took 0 bases from V and 2 from J; bases not matched to a gene: 5. The CDR3 extends over 16 amino acids. Germline V gene data show CDR1 as DFQATT and CDR2 as SNEGSKA (reference sequence).

This clone was counted at least ten times. Read coverage stops 3 residues before the CDR3 terminus; the germline J gene supplies the remainder. The V gene is TRBV7-2, the J gene TRBJ2-5; the D is unclear. The germline gives CDR1 SGHTA, CDR2 FQGNSA. Trimming removed 0 bases at V and 1 base at J, with 12 bases between. There are 16 residues in the CDR3. The DNA read from the CDR3 is TGTGCCAGCAGCTTAGCGCTTGGCAGGTCCCAAGAGACC. Protein: CASSLALGRSQET. The entire CDR3 sequence reads CASSLALGRSQETQYF.

Of note for this clone: The read ends 3 residues early relative to the CDR3; the germline J gene fills the gap. Additional DNA sequences in this sample encode the identical CDR3. The V gene is TRBV6-4, the J gene TRBJ1-2; maybe TRBD1 (5 bases). The CDR3 length is 14 residues. Germline V gene lookup returns CDR1 MRHNA and CDR2 SNTAGT. The V end lost 6 bases, the J end lost 5 bases, and 16 bases lay between the germline ends. CDR3 in amino acids: CASSNQTEEYGYTF. The covered CDR3 bases are TGTGCCAGCAGCAATCAGACAGAGGAATATGGC.

This clone was counted at least ten times. The CDR3 end is not reached by the read, which stops 3 residues before it; the germline J gene fills it in. V is TRBV5-4 and J is TRBJ1-1; possibly TRBD1 for D (5 bases). Trimming pared 2 bases from V and 6 bases from J, leaving 11 bases between. Germline CDR1 SGHNT, CDR2 YYREEE (reference sequence). The CDR3 contains 13 residues. The DNA read from the CDR3 is TGTGCCAGCAGCTTTAAAGGGGCGCCTGAA. As protein: CASSFKGAPE. The full CDR3 is CASSFKGAPEAFF.

This clone was seen repeatedly, ten times or more. The read ends 3 residues shy of where the CDR3 ends; the end is completed using the germline J gene. The chain has TRBV7-2 and TRBJ1-1; 8 positions match TRBD1. The V and J ends lost 5 bases and 6 bases, in that order; junction bases with no gene match: 5. Per germline, CDR1 SGHTA and CDR2 FQGNSA. This CDR3 is built from 13 residues. The CDR3 region is CASSVRGRPEAFF. The CDR3 DNA, read in part, is TGTGCCAGCAGCGTCAGGGGGCGGCCTGAA.

Only a few counts were recorded for this clone. CDR3 DNA (partial): TGTGCCAGCTCACCGCCCAATCAGGACGGACTTGGACCC. Protein sequence: CASSPPNQDGLGP. The whole CDR3 sequence is CASSPPNQDGLGPLHF. The chain carries TRBV18 and TRBJ1-6; D remains ambiguous. Coverage ceases 3 residues before the CDR3 finishes, and the germline J gene fills in the end. CDR3 size: 16 residues. V was clipped by 3 bases and J by 12 bases, with 21 bases between them. Germline-derived CDR1 and CDR2 are KGHSH and LQKENI.

This clone showed up many times. The read terminates 3 residues before the CDR3 end, so the remaining end is supplied by the germline J gene. This sequence joins TRBV10-3 and TRBJ2-7, with TRBD2 identical over 11 bases. The ends lost 2 bases at V and 6 bases at J; junction bases unmatched: 9. Germline V lookup: CDR1 ENHRY, CDR2 SYGVKD. This CDR3 comprises 16 residues. Here the CDR3 reads CAISESRLAGLIEQYF. The part of the CDR3 DNA that was read is TGTGCCATCAGTGAGAGTAGACTAGCGGGACTCATCGAG.

This clone appeared many times. The DNA ends 3 residues before the CDR3 does, and the rest of the CDR3 is filled in from the germline J gene. The chain links TRBV5-1 to TRBJ2-7, with a possible D match to TRBD2 (6 bases). The CDR3 covers 14 residues. In germline, CDR1 is SGHRS, CDR2 YFSETQ. V was pared by 4 bases and J by 3 bases, with 14 bases between. CDR3 residues: CASSLRDGGYEQYF. The CDR3 DNA, read in part, is TGCGCCAGCAGCCTAAGGGACGGGGGCTACGAG.

This clone was picked up many times. The sequenced part of the CDR3 DNA is TGTGCCAGCAGTGAACCCAGGGGAAGGTCCTACAATGAG. Its translation is CASSEPRGRSYNE. The complete CDR3 reads CASSEPRGRSYNEQFF. This chain connects TRBV6-1 to TRBJ2-1, with D possibly TRBD1 on 6 matching bases. The read ends 3 residues before the CDR3 terminus; that terminus is restored from the germline J gene. This CDR3 is 16 amino acids long. V dropped 2 bases and J dropped 1 base, with 12 bases sitting between them. Germline CDR1 MNHNS, CDR2 SASEGT.

This clone was recorded many times. The read finishes 3 residues shy of the CDR3 end, and the germline J gene is used to complete it. This rearrangement joins TRBV5-1 to TRBJ2-7, with a possible D match to TRBD2 (6 bases). CDR1 and CDR2 from the germline V gene are SGHRS and YFSETQ. The CDR3 contains 15 residues. Trimming took 0 bases from V and 2 from J, leaving 12 bases between them. The DNA read from the CDR3 is TGCGCCAGCAGCTTGGAGAGCGGGCGACCCTACGAG. This translates into CASSLESGRPYE. The entire CDR3 protein reads CASSLESGRPYEQYF.

In this sample, this clone turned up a few times. The sequence runs out 3 residues before the end of the CDR3; the remainder is reconstructed from the germline J gene. The chain has TRBV20-1 and TRBJ2-1; 13 nucleotides agree with TRBD2. Germline V gene sequence: CDR1 DFQATT, CDR2 SNEGSKA (reference sequence). The V and J ends lost 6 bases and 9 bases, in that order; junction bases with no gene match: 2. The CDR3 has 12 residues. The DNA read from the CDR3 is TGCAGTGCACGGACTAGCGGGAGTGAG. It translates to CSARTSGSE. The CDR3 reads in full as CSARTSGSEQFF.

This clone was counted at least ten times. Sequencing ends 3 residues short of the CDR3 end; the germline J gene provides the rest. V is TRBV7-8 and J is TRBJ2-2; D might be TRBD2 (6 bases). Germline CDR1 and CDR2: SGHVS and FQNEAQ. The CDR3 sequence is 15 residues long. V was cut by 2 bases and J by 5 bases, with 12 bases left in between. CDR3 sequence: CASSLSPAGTGELFF. CDR3 bases read: TGTGCCAGCAGCTTATCCCCTGCGGGGACCGGGGAG.

This clone has a handful of counts. An end of the junction does not agree with germline; a read error may underlie this. The read gets to within 3 residues of the CDR3 end, and the germline J gene fills in the rest. The gene calls are TRBV7-7 and TRBJ2-1; TRBD2 agrees at 10 bases. The CDR3 has 17 amino acids. CDR1 and CDR2 (germline): SSHAT, FNYEAQ (reference sequence). CDR3 DNA (partial): TGTGCTAGCAGCTTAGGAGCTAGCGGGGGCGGGCGGAATGAG. Translating it yields CASSLGASGGGRNE. The full CDR3 reads CASSLGASGGGRNEQFF. Combining the CDR3 with reference TRBV7-7 and TRBJ2-1 gives the whole variable domain GAGVSQSPRYKVTKRGQDVTLRCDPISSHATLYWYQQALGQGPEFLTYFNYEAQPDKSGLPSDRFSAERPEGSISTLTIQRTEQRDSAMYRCASSLGASGGGRNEQFFGPGTRLTVL.

The sample holds a few counts of this clone. The sequence runs out 3 residues before the end of the CDR3; the remainder is reconstructed from the germline J gene. The chain carries TRBV2 and TRBJ2-7; 10 bases are shared with TRBD1. Germline V gene sequence: CDR1 SNHLY, CDR2 FYNNEI. V lost 2 bases, J lost 3 bases, and 4 bases stayed unmatched. The CDR3 contains 15 residues. CDR3 residues: CASSEQGQGYYEQYF. The sequenced part of the CDR3 DNA is TGTGCCAGCAGTGAACAGGGACAGGGGTACTACGAG.

This clone has at least ten counts. The sequenced part of the CDR3 DNA is TGCAGTGCTAGTGAGGGGGTAGAGACC. This gives the protein CSASEGVET. The whole CDR3 reads CSASEGVETQYF. The chain employs TRBV20-1 and TRBJ2-5, with a possible D match to TRBD1 (6 bases). Sequencing ends 3 residues short of the CDR3 end; the germline J gene provides the rest. Trimming took 3 bases from V and 4 from J, leaving 9 bases between them. CDR3 size: 12 residues. The germline gives CDR1 DFQATT, CDR2 SNEGSKA (reference sequence).

This clone was found many times. The CDR3: CASSSPGLTNNEQFF. The DNA read from the CDR3 is TGTGCCAGCAGCAGTCCGGGACTAACTAACAATGAG. This chain uses TRBV7-3 with TRBJ2-1, with TRBD2 matching 7 bases. The CDR3 end is not reached by the read, which stops 3 residues before it; the germline J gene fills it in. The CDR3 runs to 15 residues. Germline values: CDR1 SGHTA, CDR2 FQGTGA. V lost 5 bases and J lost 5; bases outside the gene matches: 9.

This clone was seen repeatedly, ten times or more. The CDR3 end lies 3 residues beyond the end of the read and is filled in from the germline J gene. The genes are TRBV20-1 and TRBJ1-1, with D perhaps matching TRBD1 (5 bases). V was pared by 0 bases and J by 4 bases, with 15 bases between. The CDR3 spans 15 residues. The germline V gene encodes CDR1 DFQATT and CDR2 SNEGSKA (reference sequence). CDR3 bases read: TGCAGTGCTAGAGATTCGCAGGGTAGGTTCACTGAA. Translating it yields CSARDSQGRFTE. The full CDR3 protein is CSARDSQGRFTEAFF.

Many counts were recorded for this clone. Read data end 3 residues before the CDR3 end; the end is taken from the germline J gene. V and J are TRBV5-1 and TRBJ2-3; a weak D match, TRBD2 (6 bases). V dropped 0 bases and J dropped 4 bases, with 9 bases sitting between them. The germline gives CDR1 SGHRS, CDR2 YFSETQ. This CDR3 contains 14 residues. The CDR3 here is CASSLGLDSDTQYF. The DNA read from the CDR3 is TGCGCCAGCAGCTTGGGACTAGACTCAGATACG. Variable domain in full (rest from reference TRBV5-1 and TRBJ2-3): KAGVTQTPRYLIKTRGQQVTLSCSPISGHRSVSWYQQTPGQGLQFLFEYFSETQRNKGNFPGRFSGRQFSNSRSEMNVSTLELGDSALYLCASSLGLDSDTQYFGPGTRLTVL.

This clone was detected many times. The read terminates 3 residues ahead of where the CDR3 ends, so the germline J gene completes it. This chain links TRBV30 with TRBJ2-2; D unclear. Trimming took off 5 bases at V and 3 bases at J, with 10 bases between the two ends. The germline V gene encodes CDR1 GTSNPN and CDR2 SVGIG (reference sequence). The CDR3 loop spans 13 amino acids. The CDR3 DNA, read in part, is TGTGCCTGGGGCCAGGTCGACACCGGGGAG. Amino acids: CAWGQVDTGE. The full CDR3 protein reads CAWGQVDTGELFF.

This clone appeared many times. The read terminates 3 residues before the CDR3 end, so the remaining end is supplied by the germline J gene. The chain recombines TRBV18 with TRBJ2-1, with 15 bases that match TRBD2. CDR1 is KGHSH and CDR2 is LQKENI in the germline V gene. With 3 bases clipped from V and 3 bases from J, the junction kept 3 bases outside the gene matches. The CDR3 loop spans 17 amino acids. The CDR3 is CASSPGTSGRNYNEQFF. The sequenced CDR3 bases are TGTGCCAGCTCACCCGGGACTAGCGGGAGGAACTACAATGAG.

The table lists this clone with many counts. The read halts 3 residues ahead of the CDR3 end, with the missing end drawn from the germline J gene. This specimen includes other DNA sequences encoding the same CDR3. The chain couples TRBV19 to TRBJ2-3; no firm D call. Germline assignment: CDR1 LNHDA and CDR2 SQIVND (reference sequence). V was clipped by 2 bases and J by 6 bases, with 3 bases between them. The CDR3 covers 11 residues. Here the CDR3 reads CASSISDTQYF. The CDR3 DNA, read in part, is TGTGCCAGTAGTATATCGGATACG.

In this sample, this clone turned up many times. The CDR3 is cut off 3 residues early in the read; its end comes from the germline J gene. This chain links TRBV27 with TRBJ2-5; TRBD1 matches 10 bases. CDR3 length: 16 residues. Germline V CDR1 and CDR2: MNHEY, SMNVEV (reference sequence). The trim removed 2 bases at V and 2 bases at J, leaving 5 bases unmatched. The CDR3 loop is CASSLLGQGVQETQYF. The part of the CDR3 DNA that was read is TGTGCCAGCAGTTTACTTGGACAGGGGGTACAAGAGACC.

This clone appeared many times. The CDR3 end lies 3 residues beyond the end of the read and is filled in from the germline J gene. The V call is TRBV7-9, the J call TRBJ1-4; 9 bases match TRBD1. The germline gives CDR1 SEHNR, CDR2 FQNEAQ (reference sequence). The J segment lost 4 bases and the V segment lost 5 bases, leaving 2 bases of the junction unmatched. The CDR3 is 14 amino acids. Partial CDR3 DNA: TGTGCCAGCAGCCCGACAGGGGGTAATGAAAAA. Translating it yields CASSPTGGNEK. The full CDR3 protein reads CASSPTGGNEKLFF.

This clone was observed a handful of times. Read data end 3 residues before the CDR3 end; the end is taken from the germline J gene. The V and J genes are TRBV5-4 and TRBJ2-7; 7 bases align to TRBD1. The CDR3 sequence is 15 residues long. In germline, CDR1 is SGHNT, CDR2 YYREEE (reference sequence). Unmatched junction bases numbered 11, after V lost 3 bases and J lost 5 bases. The CDR3 reads CASSWGRQGVDEQYF. The covered CDR3 bases are TGTGCCAGCAGCTGGGGACGGCAGGGGGTCGACGAG.

This clone has just a few counts. The CDR3 is cut off 3 residues early in the read; its end comes from the germline J gene. The gene calls are TRBV11-1 and TRBJ2-5; 9 bases fit TRBD2. This CDR3 has 14 residues. J was trimmed by 2 bases and V by 5 bases; bases with no gene match: 3. Germline assignment: CDR1 SGHAT and CDR2 FQDESV (reference sequence). The CDR3: CASSRLAAQETQYF. The sequenced part of the CDR3 DNA is TGTGCCAGCAGCCGACTAGCGGCTCAAGAGACC.

This clone has ten or more counts. The read terminates 3 residues before the CDR3 end, so the remaining end is supplied by the germline J gene. The gene calls are TRBV2 and TRBJ2-1, with 13 bases lining up with TRBD2. This CDR3 comprises 15 residues. V shed 7 bases, J shed 8 bases, and the junction held 8 bases outside the gene matches. Germline CDR1 is SNHLY and CDR2 is FYNNEI. The CDR3 here is CASNSGTSGMDEQFF. The sequenced CDR3 bases are TGTGCCAGCAACTCCGGGACTAGCGGGATGGATGAG.

Ten or more counts support this clone. The CDR3 end lies 3 residues beyond the end of the read and is filled in from the germline J gene. The chain links TRBV18 to TRBJ2-1; TRBD2 matches 13 bases. CDR1 is KGHSH and CDR2 is LQKENI in the germline V gene. The CDR3 runs 16 residues. Trimming removed 5 bases from V and 8 bases from J; junction bases left unmatched: 9. The sequenced CDR3 bases are TGTGCCAGCTCATCCCGGACTAGCGGGAGCGTCTATGAG. Translation: CASSSRTSGSVYE. The full CDR3 reads CASSSRTSGSVYEQFF.

This clone appeared many times. The sequence runs out 3 residues before the end of the CDR3; the remainder is reconstructed from the germline J gene. The chain joins TRBV29-1 to TRBJ2-7, with TRBD1 matching over 9 bases. Losses at the gene ends were 6 bases for V and 2 bases for J; bases not matched to a gene: 5. This CDR3 is built from 13 residues. Germline CDR1 and CDR2: SQVTM and ANQGSEA. Here the CDR3 reads CSVNRQGAYEQYF. CDR3 DNA, as far as it was read: TGCAGCGTCAATCGACAGGGGGCCTACGAG.